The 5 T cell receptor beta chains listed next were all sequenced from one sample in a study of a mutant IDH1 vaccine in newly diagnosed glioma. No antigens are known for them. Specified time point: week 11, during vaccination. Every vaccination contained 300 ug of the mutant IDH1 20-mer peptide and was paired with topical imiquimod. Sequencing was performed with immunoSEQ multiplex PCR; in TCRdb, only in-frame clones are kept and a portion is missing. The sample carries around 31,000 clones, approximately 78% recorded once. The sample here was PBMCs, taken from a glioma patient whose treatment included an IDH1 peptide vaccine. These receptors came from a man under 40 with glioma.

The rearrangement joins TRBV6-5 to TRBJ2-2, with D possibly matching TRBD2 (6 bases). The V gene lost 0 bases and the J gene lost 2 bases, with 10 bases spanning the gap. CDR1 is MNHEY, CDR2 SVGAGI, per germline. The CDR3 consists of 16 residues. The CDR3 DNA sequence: TGTGCCAGCAGTTACTCGGCCGGGGGAAACACCGGGGAGCTGTTTTTT. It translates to CASSYSAGGNTGELFF.

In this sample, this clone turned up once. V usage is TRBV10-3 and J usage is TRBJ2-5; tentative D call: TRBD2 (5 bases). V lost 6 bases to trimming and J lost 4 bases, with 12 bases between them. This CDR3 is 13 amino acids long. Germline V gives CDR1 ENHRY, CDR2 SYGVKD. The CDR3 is CAISNGMGETQYF. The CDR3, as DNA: TGTGCCATCAGCAACGGGATGGGAGAGACCCAGTACTTC.

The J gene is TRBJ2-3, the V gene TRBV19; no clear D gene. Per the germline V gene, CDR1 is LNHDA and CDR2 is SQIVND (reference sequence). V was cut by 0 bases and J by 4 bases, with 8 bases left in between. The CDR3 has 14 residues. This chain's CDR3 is CASSIESFPDTQYF. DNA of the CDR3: TGTGCCAGTAGTATAGAGTCTTTCCCAGATACGCAGTATTTT.

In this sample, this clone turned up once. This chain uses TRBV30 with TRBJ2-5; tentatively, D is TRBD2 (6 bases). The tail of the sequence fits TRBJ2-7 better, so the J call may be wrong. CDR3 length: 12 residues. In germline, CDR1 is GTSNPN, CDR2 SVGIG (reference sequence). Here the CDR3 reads CAWSVTSSEQYF. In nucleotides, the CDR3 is TGTGCCTGGAGTGTGACTAGTTCCGAGCAGTACTTC.

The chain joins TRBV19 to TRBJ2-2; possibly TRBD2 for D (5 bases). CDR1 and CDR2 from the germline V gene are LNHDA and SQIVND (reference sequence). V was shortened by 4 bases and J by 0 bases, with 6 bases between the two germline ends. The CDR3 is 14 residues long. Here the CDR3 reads CASSTRANTGELFF. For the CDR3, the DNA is TGTGCCAGTAGTACGAGGGCGAACACCGGGGAGCTGTTTTTT.